This is a list of T cell receptor beta chains from one sample in a study of shared clonotypes between healthy human individuals. The assay was immunoSEQ multiplex PCR, and TCRdb's table has in-frame clones only and misses some. The sample includes around 1,900,000 clones, roughly 95% of them seen just once. Sequences were obtained from naive CD8+ T cells from PBMCs. The origin of the receptors is a man aged 18-30 years in good health. Some clones in this sample may be carry-over from other donors' samples. CDR3s include the opening cysteine and the closing phenylalanine or tryptophan. The D gene is left open where the match is weak. Clone size is shown for a subset of rows, as once, few, many or a class of expanded clone.

TRBD1	TRBV28	TRBJ1-1	16	.	TGTGCCAGCAGTTTAAGACAGGGGGCCATAGGCACTGAAGCTTTCTTT	CASSLRQGAIGTEAFF
.	TRBV29-1	TRBJ2-7	14	.	TGCAGCGTTGAAGATGGGACAAAATCCTACGAGCAGTACTTC	CSVEDGTKSYEQYF
TRBD2	TRBV13	TRBJ2-3	20	.	TGTGCCAGCAGCTGGCCCAGCGGGAGGTCCCCAACACCTTGCACAGATACGCAGTATTTT	CASSWPSGRSPTPCTDTQYF
.	TRBV5-6	TRBJ1-2	13	.	TGTGCCAGCAGCTTGGACCAACTCTATGGCTACACCTTC	CASSLDQLYGYTF
TRBD2	TRBV19	TRBJ2-2	18	.	TGTGCCAGTAGTGGAGAACTATGGCGGGAGGGCTCACCCGGGGAGCTGTTTTTT	CASSGELWREGSPGELFF
.	TRBV7-9	TRBJ2-7	15	once	TGTGCCAGCAGCTTAGCCCCATCGGGGTCGAGGGAGCAGTACTTC	CASSLAPSGSREQYF
TRBD1	TRBV28	TRBJ2-7	15	.	TGTGCCAGGCTAAATCTCGGACAGGGTTGCTACGAGCAGTACTTC	CARLNLGQGCYEQYF
.	TRBV30	TRBJ1-2	12	.	TGTGCCTGGAGTGTTGGACCAGATGGCTACACCTTC	CAWSVGPDGYTF
.	TRBV15	TRBJ2-7	14	.	TGTGCCACCAGCAAAGCATTTCAGGGCTACGAGCAGTACTTC	CATSKAFQGYEQYF
.	TRBV29-1	TRBJ2-7	13	.	TGCAGCGCCGAAGACAGGATCTCCTACGAGCAGTACTTC	CSAEDRISYEQYF
TRBD2	TRBV7-9	TRBJ2-3	14	.	TGTGCCAGTTCTAGCGGTCCTAGCACAGATACGCAGTATTTT	CASSSGPSTDTQYF
.	TRBV27	TRBJ1-2	15	.	TGTGCCAGCAGCCCGGGGGGACCCACGGGGTATGGCTACACCTTC	CASSPGGPTGYGYTF
TRBD2	TRBV7-9	TRBJ2-1	17	.	TGTGCCAGCAGCTTAGCCTGGCGGGAGGAGGCTTACAATGAGCAGTTCTTC	CASSLAWREEAYNEQFF
.	TRBV30	TRBJ2-7	13	.	TGTGCCTGGGGGAGGACAGAAAGCTACGAGCAGTACTTC	CAWGRTESYEQYF
TRBD2	TRBV4-1	TRBJ2-7	15	.	TGCGCCAGCAGCCAGACAGGACTAGCGGGAGACGAGCAGTACTTC	CASSQTGLAGDEQYF
.	TRBV27	TRBJ2-6	16	.	TGTGCCAGCAGTTCCGTTTCTCGCTCTGGGGCCAACGTCCTGACTTTC	CASSSVSRSGANVLTF
TRBD1	TRBV7-9	TRBJ1-4	19	.	TGTGCCAGCAGCCCGCAGGACAGGAGGGGGACAAGCGTTAATGAAAAACTGTTTTTT	CASSPQDRRGTSVNEKLFF
.	TRBV6-1	TRBJ2-1	13	.	TGTGCCAGCAGTGATTGGGCCCACAATGAGCAGTTCTTC	CASSDWAHNEQFF
.	TRBV5-8	TRBJ1-1	17	.	TGTGCCAGCAGCCTAAACATTGCGGGGTCCTTGAACACTGAAGCTTTCTTT	CASSLNIAGSLNTEAFF
.	TRBV27	TRBJ2-4	15	.	TGTGCCAGCAGTTTATCAGGGCTAGCCAAAAACATTCAGTACTTC	CASSLSGLAKNIQYF
.	TRBV19	TRBJ2-1	15	once	TGTGCCAGTAGTATGGGTAGGGGAGCCTACAATGAGCAGTTCTTC	CASSMGRGAYNEQFF
.	TRBV30	TRBJ1-5	14	.	TGTGCCTGGAGTAAGACCACCGGGGGTCAGCCCCAGCATTTT	CAWSKTTGGQPQHF
.	TRBV28	TRBJ1-5	15	once	TGTGCCAGCAGTTTAGGGGCAGGCTTCCATCAGCCCCAGCATTTT	CASSLGAGFHQPQHF
TRBD1	TRBV11-2	TRBJ1-4	15	.	TGTGCCAGCAGCGCGCGACAGGGGGCTAATGAAAAACTGTTTTTT	CASSARQGANEKLFF
TRBD2	TRBV30	TRBJ2-5	15	.	TGTGCCTGGACTGAGGGGACTAGCGGGACGGGGACCCAGTACTTC	CAWTEGTSGTGTQYF
TRBD2	TRBV28	TRBJ2-3	17	.	TGTGCCAGCAGTTCGGGACTAGCGGGAGGTTCTAAAGATACGCAGTATTTT	CASSSGLAGGSKDTQYF
.	TRBV5-4	TRBJ2-1	18	.	TGTGCCATCACACCCCTCTCGAAAGAAGCCACACCTTACAATGAGCAGTTCTTC	CAITPLSKEATPYNEQFF
.	TRBV5-6	TRBJ2-7	15	.	TGTGCCAGCAGCTTAGGGAGAGGCCCGTCCTACGAGCAGTACTTC	CASSLGRGPSYEQYF
.	TRBV6-5	TRBJ2-3	13	.	TGTGCCAGCAGTTACTCGACGGAGGATACGCAGTATTTT	CASSYSTEDTQYF
TRBD1	TRBV11-2	TRBJ2-7	15	.	TGTGCCAGCAGCTTAGATGTGAACAGGGGTCGAGAGCAGTACTTC	CASSLDVNRGREQYF
.	TRBV27	TRBJ2-5	13	.	TGTGCCAGCAGTCCTCTCCGCCAAGAGACCCAGTACTTC	CASSPLRQETQYF
.	TRBV7-9	TRBJ2-5	15	.	TGTGCCAGCAGCCTAGACAGGACGGTCCAAGAGACCCAGTACTTC	CASSLDRTVQETQYF
TRBD2	TRBV7-6	TRBJ2-3	16	.	TGTGCCAGCAGCTTGTTCGCGGGAGAAGGCACAGATACGCAGTATTTT	CASSLFAGEGTDTQYF
.	TRBV28	TRBJ1-3	16	.	TGTGCCAGCAGTCCCCGGAGCTGGGGTTCCGGAAACACCATATATTTT	CASSPRSWGSGNTIYF
.	TRBV2	TRBJ2-7	11	.	TGTGCCAGCAGTGAGATCTACGAGCAGTACTTC	CASSEIYEQYF
TRBD2	TRBV5-1	TRBJ2-1	17	.	TGCGCCAGCAGCTTGGCCAATGGACTAGAGGTGAGGTATGAGCAGTTCTTC	CASSLANGLEVRYEQFF
TRBD2	TRBV18	TRBJ2-1	15	.	TGTGCCAGCTCACCCACCCCGGGGACTAGCGCCCAGCAGTTCTTC	CASSPTPGTSAQQFF
TRBD1	TRBV5-1	TRBJ2-7	14	.	TGCGCCAGCAGACAATGGGGCGGACAGGACGAGCAGTACTTC	CASRQWGGQDEQYF
.	TRBV28	TRBJ2-7	13	.	TGTGCCAGCAGTAAGACATTATCCTACGAGCAGTACTTC	CASSKTLSYEQYF
TRBD2	TRBV28	TRBJ2-7	15	.	TGTGCCAGCAGTTTAACTAGCGGGAGTATCTACGAGCAGTACTTC	CASSLTSGSIYEQYF
TRBD2	TRBV9	TRBJ2-7	14	once	TGTGCCAGCAGCGTTGGCGGGAGGGGGTACGAGCAGTACTTC	CASSVGGRGYEQYF
TRBD2	TRBV19	TRBJ2-7	13	.	TGTGCCAGTAGTTCCAGCGGGAGCTACGAGCAGTACTTC	CASSSSGSYEQYF
TRBD2	TRBV18	TRBJ2-1	17	.	TGTGCCAGCTCACCACCCGGACTAGCGGGAGTGGGCAATGAGCAGTTCTTC	CASSPPGLAGVGNEQFF
.	TRBV27	TRBJ1-1	18	.	TGTGCCAGCACACCGGCCTATGGGTTGCGGAGGATGAACACTGAAGCTTTCTTT	CASTPAYGLRRMNTEAFF
TRBD2	TRBV5-1	TRBJ2-1	17	.	TGCGCCAGCAGCCAAGGACTAGCGGAGCTCTCCTACAATGAGCAGTTCTTC	CASSQGLAELSYNEQFF
.	TRBV4-3	TRBJ1-1	15	.	TGCGCCAGCAGCCAAGATCCGGGGCCGGACACTGAAGCTTTCTTT	CASSQDPGPDTEAFF
.	TRBV30	TRBJ2-7	13	.	TGTGCCTGGTCCGGGACGGGCCTCTACGAGCAGTACTTC	CAWSGTGLYEQYF
TRBD1	TRBV27	TRBJ1-2	15	.	TGTGCCAGCAGTTGGGACAGGGCAAGTTTCTATGGCTACACCTTC	CASSWDRASFYGYTF
.	TRBV27	TRBJ2-1	13	.	TGTGCCAGCAGTTTATACTCCCCTGATGAGCAGTTCTTC	CASSLYSPDEQFF
.	TRBV5-6	TRBJ2-7	15	once	TGTGCCAGCACCCCGGGACTGAGGAGCTCCTACGAGCAGTACTTC	CASTPGLRSSYEQYF
.	TRBV10-1	TRBJ2-2	13	.	TGCGCCAGCAGTGGTGCCGGTGGCGGGGAGCTGTTTTTT	CASSGAGGGELFF
.	TRBV7-9	TRBJ1-5	12	.	TGTGCCAGCAGCTTAGCGGGCCAGCCCCAGCATTTT	CASSLAGQPQHF
.	TRBV29-1	TRBJ2-1	11	.	TGCAGCTCAGTATCCTACAATGAGCAGTTCTTC	CSSVSYNEQFF
.	TRBV11-2	TRBJ2-7	17	.	TGTGCCAGCAGCTTAGGGATGGGGCGGACCTTATCCTACGAGCAGTACTTC	CASSLGMGRTLSYEQYF
.	TRBV9	TRBJ2-3	17	.	TGTGCCAGCAGCGGGGGACCCAAAGAGGTTAGCACAGATACGCAGTATTTT	CASSGGPKEVSTDTQYF
.	TRBV4-3	TRBJ2-3	16	.	TGCGCCAGCAGCCCGATTCTGGGGAGTCCCACAGATACGCAGTATTTT	CASSPILGSPTDTQYF
.	TRBV11-2	TRBJ1-3	15	.	TGTGCCAGCAGCTTAGGGTTGAATTCTGGAAACACCATATATTTT	CASSLGLNSGNTIYF
TRBD1	TRBV6-1	TRBJ2-7	15	.	TGTGCCAGCAGTGGACTTGGGACAGGGGGTTACGAGCAGTACTTC	CASSGLGTGGYEQYF